The 13 T cell receptor beta chains below were found in one sample sequenced in a study of CD8 T cells in ankylosing spondylitis. One entry per CDR3 protein results from TCRdb running MiXCR on the 5' RACE reads. The repertoire has 200,000 or so distinct CDR3 sequences, about 20% of them found once; the top ten carry 4.3%. The sample taken for sequencing was blood, either unsorted or a sorted T cell fraction (not recorded which). The receptors were gathered from a male donor aged 5 to 29 with ankylosing spondylitis or in good health (not recorded which).

This clonotype was counted a few times. The rearrangement uses TRBV30 and TRBJ2-7; TRBD1 might be the D (5 bases). Germline CDR1 is GTSNPN and CDR2 is SVGIG (reference sequence). V shed 0 bases and J shed 2 bases, with 14 bases lying between them. The CDR3 contains 15 residues. CDR3 sequence (DNA): TGTGCCTGGAGTGTCCAGGGCCGGTCTACCTACGAGCAGTACTTC. Its protein product is CAWSVQGRSTYEQYF.

The table lists this clonotype with many counts. This chain connects TRBV24-1 to TRBJ2-1; 8 bases match TRBD2. After removal of 0 bases from V and 9 bases from J, the junction contained 3 bases not matched to a gene. In germline, CDR1 is KGHDR, CDR2 SFDVKD. The CDR3 consists of 14 residues. The CDR3 is CATSDLRGGGEQFF. CDR3 bases: TGTGCCACCAGTGATTTGCGGGGGGGGGGTGAGCAGTTCTTC.

This clonotype was counted ten times or more. The chain couples TRBV6-6 to TRBJ1-2; 11 bases line up with TRBD1. The CDR3 consists of 14 residues. The V and J ends lost 4 bases and 4 bases, in that order; junction bases with no gene match: 2. Germline assignment: CDR1 MNHNY and CDR2 SVGAGI (reference sequence). CDR3 region: CASSSGTGGYGYTF. The DNA of the CDR3 is TGTGCCAGCAGTTCCGGGACAGGGGGCTATGGCTACACCTTC.

This clonotype was observed many times. V gene TRBV7-2 combines with J gene TRBJ1-5; D gene unclear. CDR3 length: 15 residues. V lost 5 bases and J lost 3, with 14 bases in between. Germline CDR1 reads SGHTA; CDR2 reads FQGNSA. The DNA of the CDR3 is TGTGCCAGCAGCCGGACCGATAGCCTCAATCAGCCCCAGCATTTT. Protein: CASSRTDSLNQPQHF.

In this sample, this clonotype turned up many times. V usage is TRBV12-3 or TRBV12-4 and J usage is TRBJ1-2, with D uncertain. CDR3 length: 17 amino acids. Trimming left V 3 bases short and J 2 bases short, with 19 bases between. Here the CDR3 reads CASSFGIGDITNYGYTF. The CDR3 DNA follows: TGTGCCAGCAGTTTTGGAATTGGCGACATTACAAACTATGGCTACACCTTC.

This clonotype was detected ten times or more. The chain links TRBV20-1 to TRBJ2-3; D gene ambiguous. The V end was cut by 3 bases, the J end by 0 bases, with 7 bases between. The CDR3 length is 13 residues. The germline V gene encodes CDR1 DFQATT and CDR2 SNEGSKA (reference sequence). CDR3 nucleotides: TGCAGTGCTAGCGTCGCTAGCACAGATACGCAGTATTTT. As protein: CSASVASTDTQYF.

This clonotype was detected many times. V usage is TRBV29-1 and J usage is TRBJ2-2; 12 bases are shared with TRBD2. Germline values: CDR1 SQVTM, CDR2 ANQGSEA. V was pared by 6 bases and J by 2 bases, with 4 bases of the junction left unmatched. This CDR3 has 15 amino acids. For the CDR3, the DNA is TGCAGCGTGCGACTAGCGGGAGTCAACACCGGGGAGCTGTTTTTT. Translation: CSVRLAGVNTGELFF.

This clonotype has at least ten counts. This chain links TRBV20-1 with TRBJ2-1; D gene ambiguous. CDR1 is DFQATT, CDR2 SNEGSKA, per germline (reference sequence). The CDR3 runs 15 residues. Trimming cost V 3 bases and J 4 bases, with 16 bases left between them. The CDR3 DNA follows: TGCAGTGCTAGGGATACGATTGTGCCTTACAATGAGCAGTTCTTC. Residues: CSARDTIVPYNEQFF.

This clonotype was recorded many times. The rearrangement joins TRBV3-1 to TRBJ2-5; tentatively, D is TRBD2 (5 bases). The CDR3 length is 11 residues. Trimming cost V 1 base and J 10 bases, with 7 bases left between them. The germline gives CDR1 LGHDT, CDR2 YNNKEL (reference sequence). The CDR3 region is CASSQAGIQYF. The CDR3 DNA reads as TGTGCCAGCAGCCAAGCGGGGATCCAGTACTTC.

This clonotype was seen many times. The J gene is TRBJ1-4, the V gene TRBV7-3; 7 bases line up with TRBD1. With 8 bases clipped from V and 8 bases from J, the junction kept 17 bases outside the gene matches. This CDR3 comprises 16 residues. Germline CDR1 reads SGHTA; CDR2 reads FQGTGA. CDR3 DNA: TGTGCCAGCCCTCCGCAGGGGGGGGAAGAGGGGGAAAAACTGTTTTTT. This sequence encodes CASPPQGGEEGEKLFF.

This clonotype was detected ten times or more. The CDR3 spells CASSLNPGQGNEQFF. DNA for the CDR3: TGTGCCAGCAGTTTGAACCCGGGACAGGGCAATGAGCAGTTCTTC. The chain couples TRBV28 to TRBJ2-1; 9 bases map to TRBD1. The length of the CDR3 is 15 residues. Losses at the gene ends were 3 bases for V and 6 bases for J; bases not matched to a gene: 6. Germline loops: CDR1 MDHEN, CDR2 SYDVKM.

This clonotype was counted at least ten times. The rearrangement links TRBV3-1 to TRBJ2-7; unclear D gene. V was clipped by 1 base and J by 5 bases, with 6 bases between them. This CDR3 spans 12 amino acids. In germline, CDR1 is LGHDT, CDR2 YNNKEL (reference sequence). The CDR3 DNA follows: TGTGCCAGCAGCCAAGTAGAGGACGAGCAGTACTTC. Its protein product is CASSQVEDEQYF.

At least ten counts were recorded for this clonotype. This chain links TRBV12-3 or TRBV12-4 with TRBJ2-3; 12 bases map to TRBD2. With V trimmed by 4 bases and J by 1 base, 3 bases remained unmatched. The CDR3 contains 16 residues. Here the CDR3 DNA reads TGTGCCAGCAGTTCTCGGACTAGCGGGGGCACAGATACGCAGTATTTT. This sequence encodes CASSSRTSGGTDTQYF.